The 29 T cell receptor beta chains below were found in one sample sequenced in a study of post-analysis software for immune sequencing data. Study results and caveats: Comparison of patients with controls showed five TRBV segments more frequent in patients, TRBV5-6, TRBV5-1 and TRBV20-1 among them.

Their target antigens are unknown. cDNA libraries for TCR beta contained unique molecular identifiers. In TCRdb, the PCR reads were re-called with MiXCR into one record per CDR3 protein. Among some 370,000 distinct CDR3 sequences listed, about a third were seen once. Material for sequencing was blood. The receptors here all came from a girl between 5 and 17 years old with multiple sclerosis.

The gene calls are TRBV12-3 or TRBV12-4 and TRBJ1-1; D is unresolved. With 8 bases removed from V and 5 bases from J, the gap between germline ends came to 12 bases. CDR3 length: 12 amino acids. The CDR3 reads CASGPGVTEAFF. CDR3 coding DNA: TGTGCCAGCGGGCCTGGGGTGACTGAAGCTTTCTTT.

V usage is TRBV27 and J usage is TRBJ2-1, with 7 positions matching TRBD1. CDR3 length: 13 amino acids. V lost 5 bases to trimming and J lost 5 bases; unmatched junction nucleotides: 3. Germline lookup yields CDR1 MNHEY and CDR2 SMNVEV (reference sequence). The CDR3 spells CASSLGTDNEQFF. The CDR3 bases are TGTGCCAGCAGTCTCGGGACAGACAATGAGCAGTTCTTC.

The rearrangement links TRBV7-9 to TRBJ2-7, with 7 bases that match TRBD2. The CDR3 extends over 17 amino acids. Germline assignment: CDR1 SEHNR and CDR2 FQNEAQ (reference sequence). The trim removed 3 bases at V and 7 bases at J, leaving 18 bases unmatched. This CDR3 is CASSFPFLAGRDNEQYF. The DNA for the CDR3 is TGTGCCAGCAGCTTCCCATTCTTAGCGGGTCGAGACAATGAGCAGTACTTC.

The J gene is TRBJ1-2, the V gene TRBV6-5, with D tentatively TRBD1 (5 bases). CDR1 and CDR2 from the germline V gene are MNHEY and SVGAGI. V was clipped by 4 bases and J by 4 bases, with 25 bases between them. This CDR3 is 18 amino acids long. CDR3 coding DNA: TGTGCCAGCAGTTCTTCAGGACATTTATCCAGGTCTGGCTATGGCTACACCTTC. It translates to CASSSSGHLSRSGYGYTF.

This clonotype was seen once. This may arise from a read error, as a much more abundant clone is one base away. The J gene is TRBJ1-2, the V gene TRBV10-3; perhaps TRBD1 as D (5 bases). Trimming cost V 8 bases and J 7 bases, with 11 bases left between them. Germline V CDR1 and CDR2: ENHRY, SYGVKD. CDR3 length: 11 residues. CDR3 DNA sequence: TGTGCCATCCGGGACGGGGGTGGCTACACCTTC. It specifies CAIRDGGGYTF.

The J gene is TRBJ1-1, the V gene TRBV7-2; TRBD1 matches 7 bases. This CDR3 is 16 amino acids long. Germline lookup yields CDR1 SGHTA and CDR2 FQGNSA. The ends lost 5 bases at V and 8 bases at J; junction bases unmatched: 17. CDR3 DNA: TGTGCCAGCAGCGGAGGACGTAAGGGACAGTGGCGGGAAGCTTTCTTT. Its protein product is CASSGGRKGQWREAFF.

The CDR3 DNA reads as TGTGCCAGCAGTTTATCGCAGGGGAGGAATGAGCAGTTCTTC. Translated, it gives CASSLSQGRNEQFF. This chain links TRBV28 with TRBJ2-1; D may be TRBD1 or TRBD2 (6 bases each). Germline-derived CDR1 and CDR2 are MDHEN and SYDVKM. CDR3 length: 14 residues. V gave up 1 base and J gave up 7 bases, with 11 bases separating them.

The table lists this clonotype with a few counts. This chain joins TRBV12-3 or TRBV12-4 and TRBJ2-5; no reliable D call. This CDR3 comprises 10 residues. Trimming removed 1 base at V and 6 bases at J, with 0 bases between. In DNA form, the CDR3 reads TGTGCCAGCAGTTTAGAGACCCAGTACTTC. Residues: CASSLETQYF.

This clonotype came up a few times. V usage is TRBV4-2 and J usage is TRBJ2-3, with TRBD2 matching over 9 bases. Germline V CDR1 and CDR2: LGHNA, YNFKEQ. The junction had 2 bases not matched to a gene; V was cut back by 1 base and J by 0 bases. CDR3 length: 16 residues. CDR3 region: CASSQASGVSTDTQYF. The CDR3 DNA follows: TGTGCCAGCAGCCAAGCTAGCGGGGTTAGCACAGATACGCAGTATTTT.

The V gene is TRBV2, the J gene TRBJ2-3, with D unresolved. There are 15 residues in the CDR3. Germline V gives CDR1 SNHLY, CDR2 FYNNEI. Trimming shortened V by 7 bases and J by 0 bases, and 14 bases separated the two germline ends. CDR3 amino acids: CASTGAGPSTDTQYF. CDR3 coding DNA: TGTGCCAGCACAGGCGCAGGCCCAAGCACAGATACGCAGTATTTT.

The chain recombines TRBV12-3 or TRBV12-4 with TRBJ2-4; the D is unclear. The ends were cut back, 5 bases at V and 4 bases at J, with 9 bases in the middle. The CDR3 loop spans 13 amino acids. The CDR3 spells CASSVDEKNIQYF. DNA for the CDR3: TGTGCCAGCAGTGTGGACGAAAAAAACATTCAGTACTTC.

This clonotype was detected a few times. A read error may account for a junction end that differs from germline. Written as DNA, the CDR3 is TGTGCCAGCAGCCGAACTGGGACAGGAAAAATAGGGGCCAACGTCCTGACTTTT. Its translation: CASSRTGTGKIGANVLTF. The rearrangement links TRBV7-2 to TRBJ2-6; the match to TRBD1 covers 8 bases. There are 18 residues in the CDR3. In germline, CDR1 is SGHTA, CDR2 FQGNSA.

This clonotype was observed a few times. The chain carries TRBV15 and TRBJ2-5, with 8 bases lining up with TRBD1. CDR3 length: 15 residues. Germline CDR1 is LNHNV and CDR2 is YYDKDF (reference sequence). J lost 3 bases, V lost 0 bases, and 3 bases had no gene match. The CDR3: CATSRDRGQEETQYF. CDR3 bases: TGTGCCACCAGCAGAGATCGGGGACAGGAAGAGACCCAGTACTTC.

This clonotype showed up just a few times. The V gene is TRBV20-1, the J gene TRBJ2-7, with 8 bases lining up with TRBD1. Losses at the gene ends were 5 bases for V and 0 bases for J; bases not matched to a gene: 15. Germline lookup yields CDR1 DFQATT and CDR2 SNEGSKA (reference sequence). The CDR3 consists of 17 residues. Here the CDR3 DNA reads TGCAGTGCTCCCCGAAGGGGGCGGACAGGGCACTCCTACGAGCAGTACTTC. This translates into CSAPRRGRTGHSYEQYF.

With respect to this clonotype: Compared with germline, one end of the junction differs, possibly owing to a read error. The gene calls are TRBV7-9 and TRBJ2-5; D could derive from TRBD1 or TRBD2 (5 bases each). Germline V gene data show CDR1 as SEHNR and CDR2 as FQNEAQ (reference sequence). The CDR3 has 16 residues. The DNA for the CDR3 is TGTGCCAGCAGCTTCAATGGGGGTTGGAGTCAAGAGACCGAGTACTTC. The encoded protein is CASSFNGGWSQETEYF.

J is TRBJ2-5 and V is TRBV15; TRBD1 matches at 11 bases. J was trimmed by 5 bases and V by 1 base; bases with no gene match: 3. The CDR3 covers 15 residues. Germline loops: CDR1 LNHNV, CDR2 YYDKDF (reference sequence). The CDR3 DNA follows: TGTGCCACCAGCAGAGCCGGGACAGGGGGTGAGACCCAGTACTTC. Amino acid sequence: CATSRAGTGGETQYF.

The V gene is TRBV4-1, the J gene TRBJ2-1, with 9 bases aligning to TRBD2. Germline CDR1 MGHRA, CDR2 YSYEKL. V was clipped by 1 base and J by 7 bases; unmatched bases: 14. CDR3 size: 18 residues. CDR3 coding DNA: TGCGCCAGCAGCCAAGGTGCCGCGGGGACTAGCACGGGAAATGAGCAGTTCTTC. Its protein product is CASSQGAAGTSTGNEQFF.

Only a few counts were recorded for this clonotype. This chain joins TRBV5-5 and TRBJ2-7; D is unresolved. There are 13 residues in the CDR3. The germline V gene encodes CDR1 SGHKS and CDR2 YYEKEE (reference sequence). V shed 0 bases and J shed 2 bases, with 6 bases lying between them. The CDR3: CASSLDWTYEQYF. CDR3 DNA: TGTGCCAGCAGCTTGGACTGGACCTACGAGCAGTACTTC.

The J gene is TRBJ2-7, the V gene TRBV4-1, with D possibly TRBD2 on 5 matching bases. This CDR3 comprises 16 residues. The germline V gene encodes CDR1 MGHRA and CDR2 YSYEKL. The germline V and J ends were trimmed by 7 bases and 0 bases, with 19 bases remaining between them. CDR3 coding DNA: TGCGCCAGCACCCCTGTAGCAAGCGGAAGCTCCTACGAGCAGTACTTC. Translated, it gives CASTPVASGSSYEQYF.

This clonotype was detected a few times. CDR3 in DNA: TGTGCCAGCAGCCATCTGGGAGGGACAGGGGGCAATGAGCAGTTCTTC. Its protein product is CASSHLGGTGGNEQFF. V and J are TRBV3-1 and TRBJ2-1, with 11 bases lining up with TRBD1. V gave up 3 bases and J gave up 6 bases; unmatched junction bases: 7. CDR3 length equals 16 residues. Germline-derived CDR1 and CDR2 are LGHDT and YNNKEL (reference sequence).

This chain joins TRBV27 and TRBJ2-7; possibly TRBD1 or TRBD2 for D (5 bases each). The CDR3 totals 14 residues. Germline V gives CDR1 MNHEY, CDR2 SMNVEV (reference sequence). V was shortened by 2 bases and J by 3 bases, with 11 bases between the two germline ends. CDR3 protein: CASSLMRGLYEQYF. CDR3 nucleotide sequence: TGTGCCAGCAGTTTAATGAGGGGTCTCTACGAGCAGTACTTC.

A remark on this clonotype: A junction end diverges from the germline sequence, so it may reflect a read error. The chain recombines TRBV7-9 with TRBJ2-7; D is uncertain. The last part of the DNA fits TRBJ2-5 better; the J call may be wrong. Germline V CDR1 and CDR2: SEHNR, FQNEAQ (reference sequence). This CDR3 has 14 amino acids. Here the CDR3 DNA reads TGTGCCAGCAACTTAGAGGCTAGCCAAGAGACCCAGTACTTC. Its translation is CASNLEASQETQYF.

In this sample, this clonotype turned up many times. As DNA, the CDR3 is TGTGCCAGCAGCCGCTGGGAGGGAGGCTACACCTTC. Translating it yields CASSRWEGGYTF. V is TRBV9 and J is TRBJ1-2, with no clear D. Germline V gene data show CDR1 as SGDLS and CDR2 as YYNGEE. V lost 4 bases, J lost 8 bases, and 12 bases lay in between. The CDR3 loop spans 12 amino acids.

This clonotype was counted ten times or more. V is TRBV20-1 and J is TRBJ2-3, with 9 positions matching TRBD2. The CDR3 is made up of 17 amino acids. J lost 0 bases, V lost 4 bases, and 11 bases had no gene match. Germline loops: CDR1 DFQATT, CDR2 SNEGSKA (reference sequence). The CDR3 is CSATPMTSGPSTDTQYF. In nucleotides, the CDR3 is TGCAGTGCTACCCCTATGACTAGCGGCCCTAGCACAGATACGCAGTATTTT.

J is TRBJ1-6 and V is TRBV3-1; TRBD1 is a possible D gene (6 bases). The CDR3 spans 16 residues. The V end was cut by 3 bases, the J end by 4 bases, with 13 bases between. In germline, CDR1 is LGHDT, CDR2 YNNKEL (reference sequence). CDR3 residues: CASSHLQGTYNSPLHF. The CDR3 DNA sequence: TGTGCCAGCAGCCATCTACAGGGAACTTATAATTCACCCCTCCACTTT.

The rearrangement uses TRBV4-1 and TRBJ2-5; no clear D gene. The CDR3 totals 13 residues. Looked up from germline, CDR1 is MGHRA and CDR2 is YSYEKL. Between the trimmed V and J ends, which lost 6 bases and 5 bases, there was a span of 13 bases. Written as DNA, the CDR3 is TGCGCCAGCAGTTCCGATCACTGGGAGACCCAGTACTTC. Translation gives CASSSDHWETQYF.

V and J are TRBV18 and TRBJ2-3; 8 bases map to TRBD1. Germline V gives CDR1 KGHSH, CDR2 LQKENI. Unmatched junction bases numbered 9, after V lost 3 bases and J lost 4 bases. This CDR3 has 16 residues. The CDR3: CASSPPGQGGADTQYF. The CDR3 DNA follows: TGTGCCAGCTCACCCCCCGGACAGGGTGGTGCAGATACGCAGTATTTT. The full variable domain, completed using reference TRBV18 and TRBJ2-3, is NAGVMQNPRHLVRRRGQEARLRCSPMKGHSHVYWYRQLPEEGLKFMVYLQKENIIDESGMPKERFSAEFPKEGPSILRIQQVVRGDSAAYFCASSPPGQGGADTQYFGPGTRLTVL.

This sequence joins TRBV7-9 and TRBJ2-3; TRBD2 agrees at 9 bases. Germline V gene sequence: CDR1 SEHNR, CDR2 FQNEAQ (reference sequence). V lost 7 bases, J lost 5 bases, and 10 bases stayed unmatched. This CDR3 is built from 15 residues. CDR3 in amino acids: CASNIAGGPGDTQYF. CDR3 coding DNA: TGTGCCAGCAATATCGCGGGGGGGCCGGGAGATACGCAGTATTTT.

The J gene is TRBJ2-7, the V gene TRBV2, with TRBD1 as a possible D gene (6 bases). Trimming shortened V by 2 bases and J by 0 bases, and 14 bases separated the two germline ends. From germline, CDR1 is SNHLY and CDR2 FYNNEI. CDR3 length equals 16 residues. DNA of the CDR3: TGTGCCAGCAGTGAACCGGAAAGGGACACCTCCTACGAGCAGTACTTC. It codes for CASSEPERDTSYEQYF.